The 21 T cell receptor beta chains given below trace back to one sample, sequenced in a study of blood T cells in healthy people across ages. For the second PCR, which ran for 7 to 11 cycles, a sample-barcoded 5' primer and a J-beta primer mix were used. In TCRdb, the 5' RACE reads were re-called with MiXCR into one record per CDR3 protein. Among around 500,000 distinct CDR3 sequences, about a quarter were seen once, and the ten largest hold about 3.9%. These data are also associated with another study on T cells of mothers and their children.

The sequencing input was blood. The receptors come from a boy younger than 10 in good health.

This clonotype has a handful of counts. This rearrangement joins TRBV30 to TRBJ1-6; D is perhaps TRBD1 (5 bases). The CDR3 is made up of 15 amino acids. Trimming took off 3 bases at V and 10 bases at J, with 19 bases between the two ends. Germline V gene sequence: CDR1 GTSNPN, CDR2 SVGIG (reference sequence). As DNA, the CDR3 is TGTGCCTGGAGCTTCCGGGCCCAGGGTGGGTCACCCCTCCACTTT. Protein product: CAWSFRAQGGSPLHF.

This clonotype was counted a single time. The rearrangement links TRBV12-3 or TRBV12-4 to TRBJ2-5; a possible D gene is TRBD2 (6 bases). The assigned J gene may be wrong: the sequence end matches TRBJ2-7 better. The CDR3 is made up of 14 amino acids. The CDR3 loop reads CASSLERRDYEQYV. CDR3 nucleotide sequence: TGTGCCAGCAGTTTAGAAAGGCGGGACTACGAGCAGTACGTC.

This sequence joins TRBV20-1 and TRBJ2-5, with D unclear. This CDR3 comprises 12 residues. V gave up 5 bases and J gave up 1 base, with 8 bases separating them. Germline lookup yields CDR1 DFQATT and CDR2 SNEGSKA (reference sequence). In DNA form, the CDR3 reads TGCAGTGCTTCGACCCCCCAAGAGACCCAGTACTTC. As protein: CSASTPQETQYF.

The chain employs TRBV5-5 and TRBJ1-1; TRBD1 matches at 8 bases. Per the germline V gene, CDR1 is SGHKS and CDR2 is YYEKEE (reference sequence). This CDR3 is built from 15 residues. Trimming cost V 6 bases and J 4 bases; bases outside gene matches: 11. The CDR3 DNA follows: TGTGCCAGCAACCCCTTCCGGGACAGGAGCACTGAAGCTTTCTTT. Translation gives CASNPFRDRSTEAFF. Together with reference TRBV5-5 and TRBJ1-1, the CDR3 gives the full variable domain: DAGVTQSPTHLIKTRGQQVTLRCSPISGHKSVSWYQQVLGQGPQFIFQYYEKEERGRGNFPDRFSARQFPNYSSELNVNALLLGDSALYLCASNPFRDRSTEAFFGQGTRLTVV.

The V call is TRBV5-4, the J call TRBJ1-1; D is possibly TRBD1 (5 bases). The CDR3 has 14 residues. V was cut by 6 bases and J by 2 bases, with 14 bases left in between. Germline assignment: CDR1 SGHNT and CDR2 YYREEE (reference sequence). CDR3 nucleotides: TGTGCCAGCACCCGGGCCGGGGGTAACACTGAAGCTTTCTTT. Its protein product is CASTRAGGNTEAFF. Together with reference TRBV5-4 and TRBJ1-1, the CDR3 gives the full variable domain: ETGVTQSPTHLIKTRGQQVTLRCSSQSGHNTVSWYQQALGQGPQFIFQYYREEENGRGNFPPRFSGLQFPNYSSELNVNALELDDSALYLCASTRAGGNTEAFFGQGTRLTVV.

Concerning this clonotype itself: A much larger clonotype is one base distant, so this may be a read error. Here the CDR3 DNA reads TGTGCCATCAGCTTCGGGGCCTACGAGCAGTACTTC. This encodes CAISFGAYEQYF. V gene TRBV10-3 combines with J gene TRBJ2-7; D is perhaps TRBD2 (5 bases). This CDR3 is 12 amino acids long. Germline V gives CDR1 ENHRY, CDR2 SYGVKD. Trimming took 6 bases from V and 2 from J, leaving 8 bases between them.

This chain connects TRBV2 to TRBJ2-3; 7 bases align to TRBD1. J lost 0 bases, V lost 6 bases, and 6 bases had no gene match. Germline V gives CDR1 SNHLY, CDR2 FYNNEI. The CDR3 length is 15 residues. The CDR3 here is CASRDRDSSTDTQYF. DNA for the CDR3: TGTGCCAGCAGGGACCGGGACAGTAGCACAGATACGCAGTATTTT. Using reference TRBV2 and TRBJ2-3 for the parts outside the CDR3, the full variable domain is EPEVTQTPSHQVTQMGQEVILRCVPISNHLYFYWYRQILGQKVEFLVSFYNNEISEKSEIFDDQFSVERPDGSNFTLKIRSTKLEDSAMYFCASRDRDSSTDTQYFGPGTRLTVL.

This clonotype has a handful of counts. This rearrangement joins TRBV9 to TRBJ2-5; D could derive from TRBD1 or TRBD2 (5 bases each). TRBJ2-1 explains the end of the DNA better; the J call may be wrong. Germline V gene data show CDR1 as SGDLS and CDR2 as YYNGEE. This CDR3 contains 15 residues. The CDR3: CASSSGLWAFNEQFF. The CDR3 DNA sequence: TGTGCCAGCAGCTCGGGGCTTTGGGCCTTCAATGAGCAGTTCTTC.

The chain employs TRBV7-9 and TRBJ2-7; 7 bases map to TRBD2. Germline V gene data show CDR1 as SEHNR and CDR2 as FQNEAQ (reference sequence). The CDR3 loop spans 15 amino acids. V dropped 1 base and J dropped 3; count of bases not matched to a gene: 6. In nucleotides, the CDR3 is TGTGCCAGCAGCTTAGGCTCGGGGGGATTCTACGAGCAGTACTTC. It specifies CASSLGSGGFYEQYF.

CDR3 amino acids: CASSPRLGVAEQFF. The CDR3 DNA sequence: TGTGCCAGCAGCCCCCGTCTAGGAGTAGCTGAGCAGTTCTTC. V and J are TRBV9 and TRBJ2-1; D not resolved. There are 14 residues in the CDR3. In germline, CDR1 is SGDLS, CDR2 YYNGEE. Trimming took off 4 bases at V and 9 bases at J, with 17 bases between the two ends.

The rearrangement uses TRBV5-1 and TRBJ1-2; tentative D call: TRBD1 (5 bases). CDR1 and CDR2 from the germline V gene are SGHRS and YFSETQ. V was pared by 0 bases and J by 6 bases, with 6 bases between. CDR3 length: 12 amino acids. CDR3 sequence (DNA): TGCGCCAGCAGCTTGGACAGGCATGGCTACACCTTC. Encoded protein: CASSLDRHGYTF. The full variable domain, rest sourced from reference TRBV5-1 and TRBJ1-2, is KAGVTQTPRYLIKTRGQQVTLSCSPISGHRSVSWYQQTPGQGLQFLFEYFSETQRNKGNFPGRFSGRQFSNSRSEMNVSTLELGDSALYLCASSLDRHGYTFGSGTRLTVV.

As DNA, the CDR3 is TGTGCCAGCAGCGTAGGAGGTGCCGGGGGCTACGAGCAGTACTTC. Amino acids: CASSVGGAGGYEQYF. V and J are TRBV9 and TRBJ2-7; a possible D gene is TRBD2 (6 bases). Trimming removed 0 bases from V and 3 bases from J, with 13 bases in between. CDR1 and CDR2 from the germline V gene are SGDLS and YYNGEE. The CDR3 runs to 15 residues.

This clonotype was counted a few times. V is TRBV6-6 and J is TRBJ2-5, with a weak D call TRBD2 (6 bases). Germline CDR1 and CDR2: MNHNY and SVGAGI (reference sequence). The CDR3 totals 14 residues. V was pared by 10 bases and J by 7 bases, with 22 bases between. CDR3 DNA: TGTGCCATCCAGGGAGGCCACCCCGTGGGGACCCAGTACTTC. This gives the protein CAIQGGHPVGTQYF.

This clonotype was seen more than once but under ten times. This rearrangement joins TRBV29-1 to TRBJ2-5; weak D call: TRBD1 (5 bases). The J call is uncertain, as TRBJ2-1 better fits the DNA end. The CDR3 totals 13 residues. Germline V gene lookup returns CDR1 SQVTM and CDR2 ANQGSEA. The CDR3 nucleotides read TGCAGCGCCCGGACACAGTCCCACAATGAGCAGTTCTTC. Its translation is CSARTQSHNEQFF.

This clonotype was recorded a few times. CDR3 bases: TGTGCCATCAGCTGGACTAGCGGGAGGGGAGAGACCCAGTACTTC. This sequence encodes CAISWTSGRGETQYF. The chain joins TRBV10-3 to TRBJ2-5; 15 nucleotides match TRBD2. The CDR3 length is 15 residues. In germline, CDR1 is ENHRY, CDR2 SYGVKD. V gave up 6 bases and J gave up 4 bases; unmatched junction bases: 3.

Remarks on this clonotype: The junction departs from germline at one end; a sequencing error may be responsible. The V gene is TRBV29-1, the J gene TRBJ1-2, with TRBD1 matching over 9 bases. The length of the CDR3 is 15 residues. The germline V gene has CDR1 SQVTM and CDR2 ANQGSEA. CDR3 sequence reads: CSVEGMRDRAYGHTF. Written as DNA, the CDR3 is TGCAGCGTTGAAGGGATGAGGGACAGGGCCTATGGCCACACCTTC.

The V gene is TRBV5-4, the J gene TRBJ2-5; TRBD1 matches at 10 bases. V shed 4 bases, J shed 5 bases, and the junction held 8 bases outside the gene matches. This CDR3 comprises 15 residues. Germline V gene sequence: CDR1 SGHNT, CDR2 YYREEE (reference sequence). The CDR3 region has the DNA TGTGCCAGCAGCCGGCCGGGACAGGGGACGGAGACCCAGTACTTC. It codes for CASSRPGQGTETQYF.

In this sample, this clonotype turned up a few times. This chain links TRBV11-2 with TRBJ2-5; the match to TRBD2 covers 10 bases. The CDR3 runs to 15 residues. V lost 1 base, J lost 4 bases, and 3 bases stayed unmatched. CDR1 SGHAT and CDR2 FQNNGV come from the germline V gene. In DNA, the CDR3 is TGTGCCAGCAGCTTAGTGTCTAGCGGGGGAGAGACCCAGTACTTC. Translation: CASSLVSSGGETQYF.

This sequence joins TRBV12-3 or TRBV12-4 and TRBJ1-3; D unresolved. Trimming removed 4 bases from V and 0 bases from J, with 10 bases in between. CDR3 length: 15 amino acids. CDR3 nucleotides: TGTGCCAGCAGTTGGGTCGCTTACTCTGGAAACACCATATATTTT. Translated, it gives CASSWVAYSGNTIYF.

This chain links TRBV25-1 with TRBJ1-1; D gene ambiguous. Per germline, CDR1 MGHDK and CDR2 SYGVNS. The germline V and J ends were trimmed by 6 bases and 3 bases, with 11 bases remaining between them. CDR3 size: 13 residues. CDR3 coding DNA: TGTGCCAGCAGCGCGGGGTACGACACTGAAGCTTTCTTT. Its protein is CASSAGYDTEAFF.

There are a few counts of this clonotype. The rearrangement uses TRBV6-2 or TRBV6-3 and TRBJ1-2, with 9 nucleotides matching TRBD1. The V segment lost 2 bases and the J segment 4 bases; nucleotides outside the gene matches: 8. Germline V lookup: CDR1 MNHEY, CDR2 SVGEGT. The CDR3 has 16 amino acids. The CDR3 nucleotides read TGTGCCAGCAGTTACAATGGACAGGGGAACCCCTATGGCTACACCTTC. It translates to CASSYNGQGNPYGYTF.